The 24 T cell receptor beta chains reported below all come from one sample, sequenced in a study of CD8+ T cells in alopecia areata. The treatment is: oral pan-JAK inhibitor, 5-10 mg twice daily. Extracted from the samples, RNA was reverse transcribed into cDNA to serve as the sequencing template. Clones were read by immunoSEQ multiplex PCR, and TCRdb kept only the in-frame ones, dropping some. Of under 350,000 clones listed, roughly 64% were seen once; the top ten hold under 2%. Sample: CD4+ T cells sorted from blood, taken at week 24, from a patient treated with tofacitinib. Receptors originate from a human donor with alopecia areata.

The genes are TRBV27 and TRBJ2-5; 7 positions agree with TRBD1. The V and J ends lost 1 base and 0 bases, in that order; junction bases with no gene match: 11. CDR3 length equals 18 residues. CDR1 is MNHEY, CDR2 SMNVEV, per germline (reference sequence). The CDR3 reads CASSLWGLSQGDQETQYF. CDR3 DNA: TGTGCCAGCAGTTTATGGGGCCTATCTCAGGGGGACCAAGAGACCCAGTACTTC.

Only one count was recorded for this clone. The CDR3 DNA follows: TGTGCCAGCAGCTTCATACAGAGTCCCGATAGCACAGATACGCAGTATTTT. It is translated as CASSFIQSPDSTDTQYF. The J gene is TRBJ2-3, the V gene TRBV28; D gene unclear. Germline V gives CDR1 MDHEN, CDR2 SYDVKM. There are 17 residues in the CDR3. The germline V and J ends were trimmed by 6 bases and 0 bases, with 19 bases remaining between them.

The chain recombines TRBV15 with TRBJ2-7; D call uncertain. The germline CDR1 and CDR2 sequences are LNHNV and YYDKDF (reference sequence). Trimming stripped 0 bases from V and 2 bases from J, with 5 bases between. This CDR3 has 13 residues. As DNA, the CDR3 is TGTGCCACCAGCAGAGATTATCCCTACGAGCAGTACTTC. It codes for CATSRDYPYEQYF.

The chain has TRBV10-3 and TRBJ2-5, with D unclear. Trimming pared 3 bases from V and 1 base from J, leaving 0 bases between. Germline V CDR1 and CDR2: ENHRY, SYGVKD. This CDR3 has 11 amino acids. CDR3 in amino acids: CAISDQETQYF. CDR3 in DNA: TGTGCCATCAGTGACCAAGAGACCCAGTACTTC.

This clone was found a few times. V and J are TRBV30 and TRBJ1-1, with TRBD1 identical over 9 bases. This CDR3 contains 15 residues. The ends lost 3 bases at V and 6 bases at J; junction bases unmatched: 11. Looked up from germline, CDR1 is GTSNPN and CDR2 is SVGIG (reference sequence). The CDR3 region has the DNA TGTGCCTGGAGACCACCGGGACAGGGTATCTCTGAAGCTTTCTTT. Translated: CAWRPPGQGISEAFF.

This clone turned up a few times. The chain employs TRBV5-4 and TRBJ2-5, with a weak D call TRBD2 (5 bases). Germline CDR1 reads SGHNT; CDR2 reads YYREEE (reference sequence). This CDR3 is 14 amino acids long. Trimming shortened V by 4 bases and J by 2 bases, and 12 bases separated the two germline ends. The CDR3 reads CASSLRPGQETQYF. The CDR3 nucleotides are TGTGCCAGCAGCCTACGACCGGGACAAGAGACCCAGTACTTC.

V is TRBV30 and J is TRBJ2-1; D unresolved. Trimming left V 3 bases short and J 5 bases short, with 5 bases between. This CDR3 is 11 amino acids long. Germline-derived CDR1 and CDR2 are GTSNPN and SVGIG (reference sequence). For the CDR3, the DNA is TGTGCCTGGAGCGGCAACAATGAGCAGTTCTTC. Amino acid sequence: CAWSGNNEQFF.

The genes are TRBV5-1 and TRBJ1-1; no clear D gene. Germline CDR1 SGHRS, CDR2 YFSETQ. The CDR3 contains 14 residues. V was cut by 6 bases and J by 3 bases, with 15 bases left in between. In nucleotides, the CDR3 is TGCGCCAGCAAAGAAGCCCGCGGGGACACTGAAGCTTTCTTT. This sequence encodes CASKEARGDTEAFF.

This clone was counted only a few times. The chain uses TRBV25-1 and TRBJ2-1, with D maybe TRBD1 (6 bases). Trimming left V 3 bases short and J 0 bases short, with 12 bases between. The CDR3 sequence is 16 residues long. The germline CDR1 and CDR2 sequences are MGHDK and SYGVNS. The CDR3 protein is CASSDYQGSSYNEQFF. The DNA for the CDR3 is TGTGCCAGCAGTGATTACCAGGGGAGCTCCTACAATGAGCAGTTCTTC.

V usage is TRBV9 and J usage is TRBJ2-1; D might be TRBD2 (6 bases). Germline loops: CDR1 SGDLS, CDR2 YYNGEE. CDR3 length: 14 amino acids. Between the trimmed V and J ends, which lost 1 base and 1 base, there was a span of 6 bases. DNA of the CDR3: TGTGCCAGCAGCGTACGGGAGTCCTACAATGAGCAGTTCTTC. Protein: CASSVRESYNEQFF.

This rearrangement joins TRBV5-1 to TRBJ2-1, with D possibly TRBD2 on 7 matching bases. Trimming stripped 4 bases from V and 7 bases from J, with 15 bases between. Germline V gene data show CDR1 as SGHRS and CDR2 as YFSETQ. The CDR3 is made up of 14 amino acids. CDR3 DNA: TGCGCCAGCAGCCCCCAAGGGGGGGGGAATGAGCAGTTCTTC. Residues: CASSPQGGGNEQFF.

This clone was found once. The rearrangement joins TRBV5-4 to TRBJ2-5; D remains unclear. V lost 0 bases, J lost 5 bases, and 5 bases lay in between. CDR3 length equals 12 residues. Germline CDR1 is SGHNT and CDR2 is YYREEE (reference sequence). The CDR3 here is CASSLDRETQYF. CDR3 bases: TGTGCCAGCAGCTTGGACCGGGAGACCCAGTACTTC.

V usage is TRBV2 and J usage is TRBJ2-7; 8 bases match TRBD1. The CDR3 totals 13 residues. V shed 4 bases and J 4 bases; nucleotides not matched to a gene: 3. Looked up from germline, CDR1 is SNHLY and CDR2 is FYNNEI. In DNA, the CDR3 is TGTGCCAGCAGTGCAGGGGGCCGATACGAGCAGTACTTC. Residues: CASSAGGRYEQYF.

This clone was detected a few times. In DNA form, the CDR3 reads TGTGCCAGCACCCCTGGTCCAGGCTCCCGAGGAAAACTGTTTTTT. It codes for CASTPGPGSRGKLFF. This chain links TRBV6-6 with TRBJ1-4; no clear D gene. Germline V gene sequence: CDR1 MNHNY, CDR2 SVGAGI (reference sequence). There are 15 residues in the CDR3. Deletions cut 7 bases from V and 10 bases from J, with 22 bases between.

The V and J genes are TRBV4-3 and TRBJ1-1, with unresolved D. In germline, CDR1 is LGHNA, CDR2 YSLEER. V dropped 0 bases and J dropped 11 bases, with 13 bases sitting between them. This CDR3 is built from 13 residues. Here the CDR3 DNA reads TGCGCCAGCAGCCAAGATAGGGCCCCGCAGGCTTTCTTT. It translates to CASSQDRAPQAFF.

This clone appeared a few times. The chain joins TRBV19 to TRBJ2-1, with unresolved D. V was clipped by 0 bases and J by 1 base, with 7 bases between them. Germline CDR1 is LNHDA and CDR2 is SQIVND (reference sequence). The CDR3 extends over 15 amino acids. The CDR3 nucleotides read TGTGCCAGTAGTATAGATTGGGGATCCTACAATGAGCAGTTCTTC. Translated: CASSIDWGSYNEQFF.

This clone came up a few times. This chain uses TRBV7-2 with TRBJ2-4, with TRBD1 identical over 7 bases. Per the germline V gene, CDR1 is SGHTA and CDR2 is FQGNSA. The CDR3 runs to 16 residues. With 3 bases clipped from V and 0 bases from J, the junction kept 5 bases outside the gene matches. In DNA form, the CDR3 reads TGTGCCAGCAGCTTCCCGGGACAGTTAGCCAAAAACATTCAGTACTTC. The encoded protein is CASSFPGQLAKNIQYF. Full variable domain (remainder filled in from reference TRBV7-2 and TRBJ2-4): GAGVSQSPSNKVTEKGKDVELRCDPISGHTALYWYRQSLGQGLEFLIYFQGNSAPDKSGLPSDRFSAERTGGSVSTLTIQRTQQEDSAVYLCASSFPGQLAKNIQYFGAGTRLSVL.

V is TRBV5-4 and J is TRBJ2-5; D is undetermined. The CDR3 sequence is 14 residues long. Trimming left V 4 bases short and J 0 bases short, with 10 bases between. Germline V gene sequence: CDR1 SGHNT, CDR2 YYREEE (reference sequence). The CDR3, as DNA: TGTGCCAGCAGCCCCAAAGGGCACCAAGAGACCCAGTACTTC. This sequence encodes CASSPKGHQETQYF.

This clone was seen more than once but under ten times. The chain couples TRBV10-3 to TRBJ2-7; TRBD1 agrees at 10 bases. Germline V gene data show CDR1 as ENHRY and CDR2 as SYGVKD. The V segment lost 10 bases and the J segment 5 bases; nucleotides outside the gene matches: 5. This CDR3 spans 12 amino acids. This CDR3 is CATGTGVHEQYF. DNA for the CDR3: TGTGCCACCGGGACAGGGGTCCACGAGCAGTACTTC.

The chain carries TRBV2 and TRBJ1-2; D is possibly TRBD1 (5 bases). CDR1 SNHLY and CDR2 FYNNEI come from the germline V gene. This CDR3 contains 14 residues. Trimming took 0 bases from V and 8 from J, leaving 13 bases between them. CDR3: CASSEAWGSGGYTF. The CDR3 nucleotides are TGTGCCAGCAGTGAAGCGTGGGGGTCCGGCGGCTACACCTTC.

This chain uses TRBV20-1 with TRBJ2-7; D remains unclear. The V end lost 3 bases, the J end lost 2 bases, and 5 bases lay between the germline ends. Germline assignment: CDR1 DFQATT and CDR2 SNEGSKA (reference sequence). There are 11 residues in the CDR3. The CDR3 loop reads CSASEAYEQYF. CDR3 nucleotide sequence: TGCAGTGCTAGTGAGGCCTACGAGCAGTACTTC.

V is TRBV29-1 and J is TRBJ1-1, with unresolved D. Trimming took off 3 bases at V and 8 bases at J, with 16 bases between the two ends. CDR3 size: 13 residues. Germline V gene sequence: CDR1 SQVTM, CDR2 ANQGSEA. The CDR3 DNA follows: TGCAGCGTTGAGAGGACGGTCCGACCGGAAGCTTTCTTT. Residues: CSVERTVRPEAFF.

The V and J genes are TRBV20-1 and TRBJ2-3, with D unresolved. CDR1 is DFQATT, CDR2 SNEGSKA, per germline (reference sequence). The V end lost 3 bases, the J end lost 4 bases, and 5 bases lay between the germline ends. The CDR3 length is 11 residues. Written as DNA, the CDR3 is TGCAGTGCTAGTGTCGCAGATACGCAGTATTTT. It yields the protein CSASVADTQYF.

The DNA for the CDR3 is TGTGCCTGGAGACCAAAGGACAGATCTGGAAACACCATATATTTT. Translation gives CAWRPKDRSGNTIYF. The chain combines TRBV30 with TRBJ1-3, with D possibly matching TRBD1 (6 bases). This CDR3 is 15 amino acids long. Germline CDR1 reads GTSNPN; CDR2 reads SVGIG (reference sequence). V was pared by 3 bases and J by 1 base, with 13 bases between.